The next 24 T cell receptor beta chains were all read from a single sample in a study of CD8 T cells in Susac syndrome. Reverse transcription of roughly 0.5 to 1 ug RNA was performed with random hexamers. MiXCR was run by TCRdb on the immunoSEQ multiplex PCR reads, yielding one entry per CDR3 protein. The data contain about 110,000 distinct CDR3 sequences, about 96% of them singletons. Sequencing input: CD4+ T cells from PBMCs. Receptors originate from a human donor in good health.

The V and J genes are TRBV7-8 and TRBJ2-3; tentatively, D is TRBD1 or TRBD2 (5 bases each). V was clipped by 1 base and J by 4 bases, with 9 bases between them. Germline assignment: CDR1 SGHVS and CDR2 FQNEAQ. This CDR3 has 14 amino acids. CDR3 sequence reads: CASSLVGDADTQYF. Written as DNA, the CDR3 is TGTGCCAGCAGCTTAGTAGGGGACGCAGATACGCAGTATTTT.

The chain links TRBV29-1 to TRBJ2-1; no firm D call. V lost 1 base, J lost 7 bases, and 8 bases lay in between. The CDR3 is 12 amino acids. Germline CDR1 and CDR2: SQVTM and ANQGSEA. CDR3 region: CSVEVGSNEQFF. CDR3 in DNA: TGCAGCGTTGAAGTGGGGTCAAATGAGCAGTTCTTC.

This clonotype has just one count. This chain joins TRBV5-1 and TRBJ2-3, with unresolved D. Trimming took 2 bases from V and 2 from J, leaving 3 bases between them. Per germline, CDR1 SGHRS and CDR2 YFSETQ. CDR3 size: 12 residues. In nucleotides, the CDR3 is TGCGCCAGCAGCTTCCACACAGATACGCAGTATTTT. It translates to CASSFHTDTQYF. Combining the CDR3 with reference TRBV5-1 and TRBJ2-3 gives the whole variable domain KAGVTQTPRYLIKTRGQQVTLSCSPISGHRSVSWYQQTPGQGLQFLFEYFSETQRNKGNFPGRFSGRQFSNSRSEMNVSTLELGDSALYLCASSFHTDTQYFGPGTRLTVL.

The chain uses TRBV3-1 and TRBJ2-7, with TRBD1 identical over 10 bases. The CDR3 sequence is 15 residues long. Germline CDR1 is LGHDT and CDR2 is YNNKEL (reference sequence). Trimming took 3 bases from V and 5 from J; bases not matched to a gene: 7. The CDR3 sequence: CASSHDAGTGDEQYF. Here the CDR3 DNA reads TGTGCCAGCAGCCACGACGCCGGGACAGGGGACGAGCAGTACTTC.

The chain is built from TRBV24-1 and TRBJ2-4; D may be TRBD1 or TRBD2 (5 bases each). The CDR3 length is 15 residues. V lost 4 bases and J lost 5, with 14 bases in between. Germline assignment: CDR1 KGHDR and CDR2 SFDVKD. CDR3 amino acids: CATSDPAQGENIQYF. The CDR3 DNA sequence: TGTGCCACCAGTGACCCTGCGCAGGGAGAAAACATTCAGTACTTC.

This clonotype appeared a few times. The chain couples TRBV12-3 or TRBV12-4 to TRBJ1-4; unclear D gene. The CDR3 consists of 12 residues. The V and J ends lost 1 base and 8 bases respectively, with 5 bases between them. The CDR3 spells CASSLGREKLFF. DNA for the CDR3: TGTGCCAGCAGTTTAGGGCGCGAAAAACTGTTTTTT.

This chain joins TRBV4-1 and TRBJ2-2; TRBD2 might be the D (6 bases). CDR3 size: 15 residues. The germline V gene encodes CDR1 MGHRA and CDR2 YSYEKL. Trimming stripped 6 bases from V and 7 bases from J, with 18 bases between. CDR3 sequence: CASRPRLVVVGELFF. CDR3 coding DNA: TGCGCCAGCAGGCCTAGACTAGTGGTAGTCGGGGAGCTGTTTTTT.

The chain links TRBV7-2 to TRBJ2-3; 10 bases are shared with TRBD2. V shed 2 bases, J shed 5 bases, and the junction held 7 bases outside the gene matches. CDR3 length: 16 amino acids. The germline V gene has CDR1 SGHTA and CDR2 FQGNSA. For the CDR3, the DNA is TGTGCCAGCAGCTTAAGGCTAGCGGGAGCGGGAGATACGCAGTATTTT. Translating it yields CASSLRLAGAGDTQYF.

This chain connects TRBV4-1 to TRBJ2-7, with 12 bases that match TRBD2. Germline assignment: CDR1 MGHRA and CDR2 YSYEKL. There are 18 residues in the CDR3. Losses at the gene ends were 0 bases for V and 5 bases for J; bases not matched to a gene: 11. The CDR3 loop is CASSQDKETSGRRNEQYF. CDR3 sequence (DNA): TGCGCCAGCAGCCAAGATAAGGAGACTAGCGGGAGAAGGAACGAGCAGTACTTC.

The chain is built from TRBV7-9 and TRBJ2-7, with D unresolved. This CDR3 contains 12 residues. V lost 1 base, J lost 6 bases, and 7 bases lay in between. Germline CDR1 SEHNR, CDR2 FQNEAQ (reference sequence). Written as DNA, the CDR3 is TGTGCCAGCAGCTTAGGGCCAGCCGAGCAGTACTTC. Amino acid sequence: CASSLGPAEQYF.

The CDR3 DNA is TGTGCCAGCTCACCACCGAGACAGGCGAGCACAGATACGCAGTATTTT. Its translation: CASSPPRQASTDTQYF. The chain recombines TRBV18 with TRBJ2-3; possibly TRBD1 for D (6 bases). CDR1 is KGHSH, CDR2 LQKENI, per germline. The V end was cut by 0 bases, the J end by 0 bases, with 10 bases between. The CDR3 extends over 16 amino acids.

The chain has TRBV29-1 and TRBJ2-7, with D maybe TRBD2 (5 bases). V was clipped by 5 bases and J by 2 bases, with 13 bases between them. The length of the CDR3 is 13 residues. Germline V gene lookup returns CDR1 SQVTM and CDR2 ANQGSEA. This CDR3 reads CSVCQEVPYEQYF. CDR3 nucleotides: TGCAGCGTTTGCCAGGAGGTTCCCTACGAGCAGTACTTC.

J is TRBJ2-7 and V is TRBV12-3 or TRBV12-4, with a possible D match to TRBD1 (8 bases). The ends were cut back, 6 bases at V and 6 bases at J, with 18 bases in the middle. This CDR3 region has 14 residues. The CDR3 loop reads CASRGGQGAREQYF. CDR3 DNA sequence: TGTGCCAGCAGGGGGGGGCAGGGGGCACGCGAGCAGTACTTC.

V gene TRBV4-2 combines with J gene TRBJ1-5, with no clear D. The CDR3 is 14 amino acids. Germline values: CDR1 LGHNA, CDR2 YNFKEQ. With 0 bases removed from V and 5 bases from J, the gap between germline ends came to 8 bases. The CDR3 here is CASSQEKSDQPQHF. The CDR3 nucleotides read TGTGCCAGCAGCCAAGAAAAATCGGATCAGCCCCAGCATTTT.

In the case of this clonotype: The junction differs from germline at one of its ends, possibly a read error. The chain has TRBV4-2 and TRBJ2-2; a weak D match, TRBD2 (5 bases). Germline-derived CDR1 and CDR2 are LGHNA and YNFKEQ. The length of the CDR3 is 13 residues. As DNA, the CDR3 is TGTGCCAGCAGCCAAGAGAGATACCGGGGAGCTTCTTTT. Translating gives CASSQERYRGASF.

This chain joins TRBV3-1 and TRBJ1-1, with unresolved D. The germline gives CDR1 LGHDT, CDR2 YNNKEL (reference sequence). Trimming left V 0 bases short and J 5 bases short, with 16 bases between. The CDR3 is 16 residues long. CDR3: CASSQDIIGQRTEAFF. DNA for the CDR3: TGTGCCAGCAGCCAAGACATTATTGGGCAGCGGACTGAAGCTTTCTTT.

The chain links TRBV29-1 to TRBJ2-3, with 7 bases that match TRBD1. In germline, CDR1 is SQVTM, CDR2 ANQGSEA. This CDR3 region has 15 residues. After removal of 7 bases from V and 1 base from J, the junction contained 11 bases not matched to a gene. The CDR3 here is CSAGTVGSGTDTQYF. DNA of the CDR3: TGCAGCGCCGGGACAGTTGGGTCGGGCACAGATACGCAGTATTTT.

The gene calls are TRBV6-5 and TRBJ2-7; possibly TRBD1 for D (5 bases). CDR3 length equals 14 residues. Germline CDR1 is MNHEY and CDR2 is SVGAGI. V shed 7 bases and J shed 2 bases, with 15 bases lying between them. CDR3 in DNA: TGTGCCAGCACCCCTGGGGCAGGAGCCTACGAGCAGTACTTC. It specifies CASTPGAGAYEQYF.

The CDR3 reads CASSSGSKGNTIYF. The CDR3 coding sequence is TGCGCCAGCAGCTCGGGGAGTAAAGGAAACACCATATATTTT. This sequence joins TRBV5-1 and TRBJ1-3, with no clear D. CDR1 and CDR2 from the germline V gene are SGHRS and YFSETQ. The V end lost 3 bases, the J end lost 4 bases, and 11 bases lay between the germline ends. There are 14 residues in the CDR3.

V is TRBV7-3 and J is TRBJ1-6; 7 bases match TRBD1. The CDR3 contains 14 residues. Germline loops: CDR1 SGHTA, CDR2 FQGTGA. V was clipped by 6 bases and J by 6 bases; unmatched bases: 5. CDR3 nucleotides: TGTGCCAGCAGGTCGGGACAGATTAATTCACCCCTCCACTTT. Its translation is CASRSGQINSPLHF.

This clonotype appeared once. V and J are TRBV6-1 and TRBJ2-7, with 8 bases matching TRBD2. Trimming took 6 bases from V and 2 from J; bases not matched to a gene: 12. Germline V lookup: CDR1 MNHNS, CDR2 SASEGT. This CDR3 has 16 residues. The CDR3: CASSPTGGSGAYEQYF. Written as DNA, the CDR3 is TGTGCCAGCAGCCCCACCGGTGGTAGCGGGGCCTACGAGCAGTACTTC.

This sequence joins TRBV4-1 and TRBJ1-5, with a possible D match to TRBD1 (6 bases). The germline V gene encodes CDR1 MGHRA and CDR2 YSYEKL. This CDR3 spans 13 amino acids. Trimming shortened V by 10 bases and J by 11 bases, and 21 bases separated the two germline ends. CDR3 residues: CATRGWGPLAQHF. CDR3 in DNA: TGCGCCACCCGGGGATGGGGGCCGCTGGCCCAGCATTTT.

The gene calls are TRBV4-1 and TRBJ1-4, with D perhaps matching TRBD1 (5 bases). CDR1 is MGHRA, CDR2 YSYEKL, per germline. The CDR3 runs to 16 residues. The germline V and J ends were trimmed by 4 bases and 4 bases, with 16 bases remaining between them. The CDR3, as DNA: TGCGCCAGCAGCCGGGGACTGACAGTTATTAATGAAAAACTGTTTTTT. Translation: CASSRGLTVINEKLFF.

This sequence joins TRBV29-1 and TRBJ2-3; D unclear. V was shortened by 3 bases and J by 6 bases, with 13 bases between the two germline ends. The CDR3 loop spans 13 amino acids. Germline values: CDR1 SQVTM, CDR2 ANQGSEA. For the CDR3, the DNA is TGCAGCGTTGATCCCCGGTCGGAGGATACGCAGTATTTT. Translated, it gives CSVDPRSEDTQYF.